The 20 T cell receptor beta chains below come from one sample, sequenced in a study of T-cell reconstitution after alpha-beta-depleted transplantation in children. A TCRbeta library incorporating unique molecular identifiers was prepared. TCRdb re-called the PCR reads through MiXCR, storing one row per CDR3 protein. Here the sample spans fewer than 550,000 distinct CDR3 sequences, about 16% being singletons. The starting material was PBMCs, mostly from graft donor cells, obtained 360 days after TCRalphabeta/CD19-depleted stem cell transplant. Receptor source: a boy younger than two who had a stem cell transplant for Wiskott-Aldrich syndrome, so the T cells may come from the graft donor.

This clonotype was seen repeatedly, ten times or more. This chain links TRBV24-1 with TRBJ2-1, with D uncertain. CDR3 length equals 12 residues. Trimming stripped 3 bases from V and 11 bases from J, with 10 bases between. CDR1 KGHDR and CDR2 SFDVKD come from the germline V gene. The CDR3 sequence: CATSDLTPKQFF. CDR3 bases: TGTGCCACCAGTGATCTTACCCCGAAGCAGTTCTTC.

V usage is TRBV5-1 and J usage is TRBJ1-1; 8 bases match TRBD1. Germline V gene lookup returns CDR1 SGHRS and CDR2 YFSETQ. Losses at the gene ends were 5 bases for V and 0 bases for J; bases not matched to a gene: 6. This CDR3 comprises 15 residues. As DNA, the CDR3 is TGCGCCAGCAGTAGGACAGGGACCATGAACACTGAAGCTTTCTTT. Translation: CASSRTGTMNTEAFF.

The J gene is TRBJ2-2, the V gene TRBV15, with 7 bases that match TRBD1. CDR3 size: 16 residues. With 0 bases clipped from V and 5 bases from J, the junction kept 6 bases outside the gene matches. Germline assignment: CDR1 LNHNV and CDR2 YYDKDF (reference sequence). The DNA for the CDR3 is TGTGCCACCAGCAGAGAGACAGGGCATGGAACCGGGGAGCTGTTTTTT. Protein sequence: CATSRETGHGTGELFF. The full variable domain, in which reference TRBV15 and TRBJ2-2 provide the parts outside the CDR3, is DAMVIQNPRYQVTQFGKPVTLSCSQTLNHNVMYWYQQKSSQAPKLLFHYYDKDFNNEADTPDNFQSRRPNTSFCFLDIRSPGLGDTAMYLCATSRETGHGTGELFFGEGSRLTVL.

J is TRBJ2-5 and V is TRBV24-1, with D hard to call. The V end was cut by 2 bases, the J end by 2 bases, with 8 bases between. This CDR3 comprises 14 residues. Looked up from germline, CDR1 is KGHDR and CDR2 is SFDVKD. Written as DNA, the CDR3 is TGTGCCACCAGTGATTGGGCTGAGCAAGAGACCCAGTACTTC. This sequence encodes CATSDWAEQETQYF.

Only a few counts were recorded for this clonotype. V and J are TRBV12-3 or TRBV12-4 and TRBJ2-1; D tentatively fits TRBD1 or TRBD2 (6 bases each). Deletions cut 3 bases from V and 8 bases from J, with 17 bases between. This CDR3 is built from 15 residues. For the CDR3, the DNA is TGTGCCAGCAGTTTCAAGGGGGGCCTCCAGGATGAGCAGTTCTTC. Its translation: CASSFKGGLQDEQFF.

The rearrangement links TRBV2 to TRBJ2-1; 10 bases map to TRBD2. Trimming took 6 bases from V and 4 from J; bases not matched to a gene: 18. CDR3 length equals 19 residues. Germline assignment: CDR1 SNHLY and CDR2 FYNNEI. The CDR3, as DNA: TGTGCCAGCAGCTCCAACCCTATATCCTTAGCGGGAGGATACAATGAGCAGTTCTTC. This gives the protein CASSSNPISLAGGYNEQFF.

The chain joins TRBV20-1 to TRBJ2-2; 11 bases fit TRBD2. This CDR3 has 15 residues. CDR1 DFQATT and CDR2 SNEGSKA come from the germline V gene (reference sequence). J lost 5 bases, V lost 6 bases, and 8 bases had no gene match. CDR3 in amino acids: CSAPLTSGVTGELFF. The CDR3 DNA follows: TGCAGTGCCCCATTGACTAGCGGGGTAACCGGGGAGCTGTTTTTT.

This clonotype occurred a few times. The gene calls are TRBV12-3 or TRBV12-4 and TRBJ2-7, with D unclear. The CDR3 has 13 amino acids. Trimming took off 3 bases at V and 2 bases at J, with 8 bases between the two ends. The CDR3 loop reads CASSFVVPYEQYF. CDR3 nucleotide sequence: TGTGCCAGCAGTTTCGTGGTTCCCTACGAGCAGTACTTC.

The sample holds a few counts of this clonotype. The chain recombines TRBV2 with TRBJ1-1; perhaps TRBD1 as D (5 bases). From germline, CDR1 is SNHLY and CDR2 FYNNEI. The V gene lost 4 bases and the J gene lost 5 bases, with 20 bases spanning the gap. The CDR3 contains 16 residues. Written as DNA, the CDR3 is TGTGCCAGCAGTGGACGGGTTTGGACCAAGGGGACTGAAGCTTTCTTT. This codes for CASSGRVWTKGTEAFF.

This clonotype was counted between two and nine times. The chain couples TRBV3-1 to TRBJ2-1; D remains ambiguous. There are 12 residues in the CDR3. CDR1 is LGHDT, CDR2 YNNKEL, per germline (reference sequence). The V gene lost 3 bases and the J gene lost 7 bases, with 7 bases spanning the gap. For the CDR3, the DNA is TGTGCCAGCAGCCACCTGTGGAATGAGCAGTTCTTC. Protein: CASSHLWNEQFF.

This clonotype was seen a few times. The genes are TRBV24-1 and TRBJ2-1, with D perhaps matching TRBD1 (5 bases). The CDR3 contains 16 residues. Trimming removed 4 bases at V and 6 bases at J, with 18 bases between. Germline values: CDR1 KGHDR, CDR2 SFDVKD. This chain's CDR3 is CATSDLGQGLGNEQFF. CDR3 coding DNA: TGTGCCACCAGTGACCTTGGCCAGGGTCTGGGCAATGAGCAGTTCTTC.

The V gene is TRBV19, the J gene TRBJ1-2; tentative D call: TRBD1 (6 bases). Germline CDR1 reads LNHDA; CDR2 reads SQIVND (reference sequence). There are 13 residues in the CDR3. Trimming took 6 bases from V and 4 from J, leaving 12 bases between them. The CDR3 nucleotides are TGTGCCAGTAGCAAACAGGGCAGCTATGGCTACACCTTC. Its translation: CASSKQGSYGYTF.

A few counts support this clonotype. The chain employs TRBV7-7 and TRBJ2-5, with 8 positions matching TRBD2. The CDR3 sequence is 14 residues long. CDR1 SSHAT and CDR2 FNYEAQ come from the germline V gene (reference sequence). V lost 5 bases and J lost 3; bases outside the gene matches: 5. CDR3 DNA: TGTGCCAGCAGCCATAGCGGGATGGAAGAGACCCAGTACTTC. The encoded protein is CASSHSGMEETQYF.

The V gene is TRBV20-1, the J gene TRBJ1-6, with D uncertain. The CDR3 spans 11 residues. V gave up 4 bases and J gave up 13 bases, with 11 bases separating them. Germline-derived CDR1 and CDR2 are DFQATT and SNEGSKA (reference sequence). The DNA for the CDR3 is TGCAGTGCTAAGGACGTTGAGCCCCTCCACTTT. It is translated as CSAKDVEPLHF.

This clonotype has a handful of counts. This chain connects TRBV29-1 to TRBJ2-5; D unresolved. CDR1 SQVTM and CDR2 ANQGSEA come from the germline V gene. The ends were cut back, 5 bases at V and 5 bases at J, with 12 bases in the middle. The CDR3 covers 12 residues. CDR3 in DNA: TGCAGCGTTAGGAACCTGGTGGAGACCCAGTACTTC. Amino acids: CSVRNLVETQYF.

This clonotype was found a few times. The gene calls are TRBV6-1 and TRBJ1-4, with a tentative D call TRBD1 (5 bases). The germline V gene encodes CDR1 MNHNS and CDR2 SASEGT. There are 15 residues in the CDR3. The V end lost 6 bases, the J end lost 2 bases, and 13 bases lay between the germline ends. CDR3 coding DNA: TGTGCCAGCAGAATCCGGGGGGGGACTAATGAAAAACTGTTTTTT. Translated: CASRIRGGTNEKLFF.

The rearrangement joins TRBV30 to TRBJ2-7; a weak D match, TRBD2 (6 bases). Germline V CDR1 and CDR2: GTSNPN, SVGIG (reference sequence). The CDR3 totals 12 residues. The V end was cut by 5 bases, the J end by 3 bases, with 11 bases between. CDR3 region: CAWAGTSYEQYF. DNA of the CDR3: TGTGCCTGGGCGGGGACCAGCTACGAGCAGTACTTC.

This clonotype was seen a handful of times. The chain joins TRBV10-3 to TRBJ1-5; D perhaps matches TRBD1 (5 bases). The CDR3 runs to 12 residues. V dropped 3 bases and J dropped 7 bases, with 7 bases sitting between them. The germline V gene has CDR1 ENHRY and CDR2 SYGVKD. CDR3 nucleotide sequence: TGTGCCATCAGTGAAGACAGACAGCCCCAGCATTTT. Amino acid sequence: CAISEDRQPQHF.

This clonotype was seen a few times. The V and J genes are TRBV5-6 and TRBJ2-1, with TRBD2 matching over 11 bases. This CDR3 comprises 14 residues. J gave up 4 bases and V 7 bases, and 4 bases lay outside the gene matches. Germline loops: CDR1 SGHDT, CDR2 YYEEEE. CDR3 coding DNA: TGTGCCAGCTACCTAGCGGGAGGTTACAATGAGCAGTTCTTC. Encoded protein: CASYLAGGYNEQFF. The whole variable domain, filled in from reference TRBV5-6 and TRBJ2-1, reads DAGVTQSPTHLIKTRGQQVTLRCSPKSGHDTVSWYQQALGQGPQFIFQYYEEEERQRGNFPDRFSGHQFPNYSSELNVNALLLGDSALYLCASYLAGGYNEQFFGPGTRLTVL.

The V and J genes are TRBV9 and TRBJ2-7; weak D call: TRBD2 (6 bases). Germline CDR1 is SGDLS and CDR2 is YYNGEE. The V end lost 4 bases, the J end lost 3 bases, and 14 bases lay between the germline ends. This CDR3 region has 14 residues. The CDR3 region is CASSPRPSDYEQYF. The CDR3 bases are TGTGCCAGCAGCCCTCGCCCTAGCGACTACGAGCAGTACTTC. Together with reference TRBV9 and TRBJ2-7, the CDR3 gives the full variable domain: DSGVTQTPKHLITATGQRVTLRCSPRSGDLSVYWYQQSLDQGLQFLIQYYNGEERAKGNILERFSAQQFPDLHSELNLSSLELGDSALYFCASSPRPSDYEQYFGPGTRLTVT.